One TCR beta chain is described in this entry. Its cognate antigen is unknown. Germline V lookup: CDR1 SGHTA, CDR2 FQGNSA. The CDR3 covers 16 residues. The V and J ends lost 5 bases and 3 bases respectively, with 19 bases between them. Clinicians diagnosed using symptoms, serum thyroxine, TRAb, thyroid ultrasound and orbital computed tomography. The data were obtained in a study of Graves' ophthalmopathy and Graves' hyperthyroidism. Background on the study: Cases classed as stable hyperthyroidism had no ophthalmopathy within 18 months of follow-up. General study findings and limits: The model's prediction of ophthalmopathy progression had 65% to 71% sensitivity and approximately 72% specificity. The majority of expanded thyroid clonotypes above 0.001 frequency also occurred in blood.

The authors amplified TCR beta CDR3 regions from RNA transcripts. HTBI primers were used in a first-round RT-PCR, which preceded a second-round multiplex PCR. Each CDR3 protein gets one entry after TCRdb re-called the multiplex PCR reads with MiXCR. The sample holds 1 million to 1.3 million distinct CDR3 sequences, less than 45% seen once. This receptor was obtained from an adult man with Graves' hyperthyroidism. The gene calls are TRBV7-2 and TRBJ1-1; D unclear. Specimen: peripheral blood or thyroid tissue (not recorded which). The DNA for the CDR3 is TGTGCCAGCAGCCCCCCGGCGACCCTACGCGACACTGAAGCTTTCTTT. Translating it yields CASSPPATLRDTEAFF.